Below are 10 T cell receptor beta chains sequenced from a single sample in a study of human T cells and chemical hapten exposure. Via MiXCR, TCRdb re-called the RACE reads, giving one row per CDR3 protein. The profile shows around 350,000 distinct CDR3 sequences, around 5.5% of them singletons. Time point defined: pre-sensitization, week 0. The treatment is: therapeutic diphenylcyclopropenone sensitization with weekly scalp DPC. The source material was whole blood, sampled in connection with sensitization to the hapten diphenylcyclopropenone (DPC). Receptors were obtained from a woman between 18 and 30 years old with alopecia areata. Some clones in this sample may be carry-over from other donors' samples.

This clonotype appeared many times. The rearrangement joins TRBV12-5 to TRBJ2-3; D unclear. Trimming left V 4 bases short and J 5 bases short, with 10 bases between. The germline V gene encodes CDR1 LGHNT and CDR2 FRNRAP. The CDR3 is made up of 13 amino acids. The CDR3 bases are TGTGCTAGTGGTTCTGGAAAGAGAGATACGCAGTATTTT. Translated: CASGSGKRDTQYF.

This clonotype was seen repeatedly, ten times or more. V gene TRBV28 combines with J gene TRBJ2-4; D may be TRBD1 or TRBD2 (6 bases each). Germline values: CDR1 MDHEN, CDR2 SYDVKM. The CDR3 runs to 16 residues. V lost 5 bases and J lost 3, with 17 bases in between. The CDR3 DNA reads as TGTGCCAGCAGTCCCTCGTCGGGGGCAGGCAAAAACATTCAGTACTTC. Its translation is CASSPSSGAGKNIQYF.

This clonotype has ten or more counts. The chain combines TRBV12-3 or TRBV12-4 with TRBJ2-3, with a tentative D call TRBD2 (7 bases). The V end lost 5 bases, the J end lost 2 bases, and 17 bases lay between the germline ends. This CDR3 is built from 16 residues. DNA for the CDR3: TGTGCCAGCAGTCCGCGAGGCGGGGGCATCACAGATACGCAGTATTTT. Encoded protein: CASSPRGGGITDTQYF.

This chain links TRBV12-3 or TRBV12-4 with TRBJ1-1, with 7 bases fitting TRBD1. The CDR3 extends over 11 amino acids. With 7 bases clipped from V and 8 bases from J, the junction kept 4 bases outside the gene matches. This CDR3 is CASTPDREAFF. CDR3 DNA: TGTGCCAGCACCCCGGACAGGGAAGCTTTCTTT.

This clonotype was counted many times. The V call is TRBV6-1, the J call TRBJ1-6, with D perhaps matching TRBD1 (5 bases). Looked up from germline, CDR1 is MNHNS and CDR2 is SASEGT. V was cut by 6 bases and J by 5 bases, with 11 bases left in between. CDR3 length: 14 amino acids. For the CDR3, the DNA is TGTGCCAGCAGCCTTGAGGGGAATAATTCACCCCTCCACTTT. This translates into CASSLEGNNSPLHF.

The table lists this clonotype with many counts. This sequence joins TRBV7-2 and TRBJ2-3; D is possibly TRBD1 or TRBD2 (5 bases each). Per germline, CDR1 SGHTA and CDR2 FQGNSA. CDR3 length: 17 amino acids. V was cut by 6 bases and J by 4 bases, with 23 bases left in between. The CDR3 bases are TGTGCCAGCAGGCCGCGTTCTGGGACGGTTACCGCAGATACGCAGTATTTT. It encodes CASRPRSGTVTADTQYF.

This chain uses TRBV9 with TRBJ2-5; no clear D gene. V was clipped by 0 bases and J by 5 bases, with 11 bases between them. The CDR3 covers 14 residues. CDR1 is SGDLS and CDR2 is YYNGEE in the germline V gene. CDR3 DNA: TGTGCCAGCAGCGTAGCTCCGAGAGGCGAGACCCAGTACTTC. Translated, it gives CASSVAPRGETQYF.

This clonotype has only a few counts. The chain uses TRBV20-1 and TRBJ2-1; TRBD2 matches at 7 bases. V trimming: 5 bases; J trimming: 4 bases; junction bases outside the gene matches: 8. In germline, CDR1 is DFQATT, CDR2 SNEGSKA (reference sequence). This CDR3 region has 14 residues. DNA for the CDR3: TGCAGTGCTCTCCTCAGCGGGGTATACAATGAGCAGTTCTTC. Its translation: CSALLSGVYNEQFF.

V and J are TRBV6-4 and TRBJ2-3, with D hard to call. Per germline, CDR1 MRHNA and CDR2 SNTAGT. V was cut by 0 bases and J by 0 bases, with 10 bases left in between. This CDR3 region has 16 residues. The CDR3 here is CASSDSAGESTDTQYF. The CDR3 region has the DNA TGTGCCAGCAGTGACTCAGCTGGGGAAAGCACAGATACGCAGTATTTT.

A few counts support this clonotype. The chain is built from TRBV12-3 or TRBV12-4 and TRBJ1-4; possibly TRBD1 for D (6 bases). Trimming removed 3 bases from V and 7 bases from J, with 15 bases in between. The CDR3 is 15 residues long. The CDR3 reads CASSFQGGTGEKLFF. The CDR3 DNA reads as TGTGCCAGCAGTTTTCAAGGGGGAACGGGTGAAAAACTGTTTTTT.